This TCR beta chain was recovered during a study of identical twins. J was trimmed by 6 bases and V by 5 bases; bases with no gene match: 6. Germline-derived CDR1 and CDR2 are DFQATT and SNEGSKA (reference sequence). The CDR3 covers 12 residues. A single record per CDR3 protein comes from TCRdb applying MiXCR to the 5' RACE reads. The data show under 1 million distinct CDR3 sequences, 9% to 15% seen once. This same sample was also part of a study on yellow fever vaccine responses in identical twins.

The clonotype was recovered from a woman between 18 and 30 years old in good health. The chain joins TRBV20-1 to TRBJ2-7, with 8 positions matching TRBD1. The material sequenced was PBMCs. CDR3 nucleotide sequence: TGCAGTGCTTTACCCACAGGGGGCGAGCAGTACGTC. It translates to CSALPTGGEQYV.